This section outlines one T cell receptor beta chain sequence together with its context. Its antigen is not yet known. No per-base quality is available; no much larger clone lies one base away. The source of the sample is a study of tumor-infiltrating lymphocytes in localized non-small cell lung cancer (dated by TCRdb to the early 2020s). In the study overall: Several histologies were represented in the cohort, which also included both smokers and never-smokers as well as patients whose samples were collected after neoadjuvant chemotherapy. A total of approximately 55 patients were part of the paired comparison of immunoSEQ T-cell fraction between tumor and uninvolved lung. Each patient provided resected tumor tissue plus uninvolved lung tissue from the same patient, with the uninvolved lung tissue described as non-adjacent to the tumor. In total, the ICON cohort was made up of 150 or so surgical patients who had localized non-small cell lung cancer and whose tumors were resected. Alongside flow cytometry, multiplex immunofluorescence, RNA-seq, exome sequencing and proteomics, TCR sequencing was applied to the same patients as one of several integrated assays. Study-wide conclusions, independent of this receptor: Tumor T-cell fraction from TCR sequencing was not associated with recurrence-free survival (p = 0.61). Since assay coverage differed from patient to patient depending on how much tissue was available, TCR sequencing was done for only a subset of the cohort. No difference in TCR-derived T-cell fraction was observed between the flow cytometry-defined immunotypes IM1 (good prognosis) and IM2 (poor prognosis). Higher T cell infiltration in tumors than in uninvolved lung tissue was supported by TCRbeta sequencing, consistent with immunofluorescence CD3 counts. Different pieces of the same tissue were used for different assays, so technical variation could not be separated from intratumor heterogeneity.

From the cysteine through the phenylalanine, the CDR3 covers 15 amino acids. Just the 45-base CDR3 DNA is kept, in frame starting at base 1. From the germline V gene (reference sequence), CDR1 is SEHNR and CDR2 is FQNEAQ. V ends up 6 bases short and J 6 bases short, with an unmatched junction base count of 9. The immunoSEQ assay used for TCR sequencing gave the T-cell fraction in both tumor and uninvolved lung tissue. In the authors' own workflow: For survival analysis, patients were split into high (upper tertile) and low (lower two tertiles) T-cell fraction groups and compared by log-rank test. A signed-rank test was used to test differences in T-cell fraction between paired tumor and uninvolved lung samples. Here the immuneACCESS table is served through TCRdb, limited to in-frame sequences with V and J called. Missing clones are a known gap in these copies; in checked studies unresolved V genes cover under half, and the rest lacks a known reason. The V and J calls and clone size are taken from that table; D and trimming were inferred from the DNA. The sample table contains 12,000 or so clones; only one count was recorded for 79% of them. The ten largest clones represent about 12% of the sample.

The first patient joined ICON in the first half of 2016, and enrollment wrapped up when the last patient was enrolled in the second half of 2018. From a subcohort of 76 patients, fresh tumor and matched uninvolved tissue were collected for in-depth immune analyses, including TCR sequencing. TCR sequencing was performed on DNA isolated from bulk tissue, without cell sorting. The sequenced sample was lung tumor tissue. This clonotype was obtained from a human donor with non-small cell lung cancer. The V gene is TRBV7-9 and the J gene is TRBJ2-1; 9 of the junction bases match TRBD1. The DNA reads TGTGCCAGCAGTTTGGACAGGGGTTCTCTCAATGAGCAGTTCTTC. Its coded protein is CASSLDRGSLNEQFF. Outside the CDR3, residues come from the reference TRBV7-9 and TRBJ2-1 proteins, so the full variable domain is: DTGVSQNPRHKITKRGQNVTFRCDPISEHNRLYWYRQTLGQGPEFLTYFQNEAQLEKSRLLSDRFSAERPKGSFSTLEIQRTEQGDSAMYLCASSLDRGSLNEQFFGPGTRLTVL.